The clone carrying this T cell receptor beta chain was counted a few times. Germline-derived CDR1 and CDR2 are SEHNR and FQNEAQ (reference sequence). Trimming left V 5 bases short and J 0 bases short, with 8 bases between. The CDR3 is 14 residues long. The sample belongs to a study of molecular identifiers for immune sequencing clone quantification. Each CDR3 protein is one row after TCRdb ran MiXCR on the PCR reads. The data hold about 510,000 distinct CDR3 sequences, with about 26% observed a single time. The sequence derives from a human donor in good health. Some libraries in this study had Jurkat cell RNA spiked in. The sample was naive CD8+ T cells from blood, with Jurkat cell RNA spiked in. Subset: FACS-sorted CD8+CD4-CCR7+CD45RA+ naive T cells. The chain joins TRBV7-9 to TRBJ1-5; D gene unclear. CDR3 residues: CASSAQYSNQPQHF. CDR3 DNA: TGTGCCAGCAGCGCGCAGTATAGCAATCAGCCCCAGCATTTT.